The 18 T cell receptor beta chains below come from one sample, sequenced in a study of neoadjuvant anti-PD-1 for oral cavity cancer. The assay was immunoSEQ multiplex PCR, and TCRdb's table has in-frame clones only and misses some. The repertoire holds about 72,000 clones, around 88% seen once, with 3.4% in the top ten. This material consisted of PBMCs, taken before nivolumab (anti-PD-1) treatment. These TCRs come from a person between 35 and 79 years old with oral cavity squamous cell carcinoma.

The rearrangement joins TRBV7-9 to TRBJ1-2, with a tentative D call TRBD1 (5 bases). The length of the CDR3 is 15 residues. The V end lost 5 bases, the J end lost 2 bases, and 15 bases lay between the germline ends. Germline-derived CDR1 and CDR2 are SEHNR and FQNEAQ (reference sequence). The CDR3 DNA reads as TGTGCCAGCAGCGAGGGGTACGGTGCCAACTATGGCTACACCTTC. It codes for CASSEGYGANYGYTF. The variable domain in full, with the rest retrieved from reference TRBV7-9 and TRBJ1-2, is DTGVSQNPRHKITKRGQNVTFRCDPISEHNRLYWYRQTLGQGPEFLTYFQNEAQLEKSRLLSDRFSAERPKGSFSTLEIQRTEQGDSAMYLCASSEGYGANYGYTFGSGTRLTVV.

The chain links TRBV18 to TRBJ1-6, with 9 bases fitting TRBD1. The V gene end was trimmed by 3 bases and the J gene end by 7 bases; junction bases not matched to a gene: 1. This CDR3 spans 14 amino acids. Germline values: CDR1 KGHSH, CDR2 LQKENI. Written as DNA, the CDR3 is TGTGCCAGCTCACCCACAGGGGGCAATTCACCCCTCCACTTT. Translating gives CASSPTGGNSPLHF.

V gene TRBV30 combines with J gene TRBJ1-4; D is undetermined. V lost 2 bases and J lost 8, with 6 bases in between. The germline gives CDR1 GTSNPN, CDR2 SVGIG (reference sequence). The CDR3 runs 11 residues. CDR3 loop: CAWSRKEKLFF. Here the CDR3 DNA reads TGTGCCTGGAGTAGGAAGGAAAAACTGTTTTTT.

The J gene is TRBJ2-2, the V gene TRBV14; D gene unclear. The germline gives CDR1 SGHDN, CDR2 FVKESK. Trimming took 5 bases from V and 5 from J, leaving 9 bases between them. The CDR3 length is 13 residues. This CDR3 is CASSFSGTGELFF. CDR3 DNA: TGTGCCAGCAGCTTTTCGGGTACCGGGGAGCTGTTTTTT.

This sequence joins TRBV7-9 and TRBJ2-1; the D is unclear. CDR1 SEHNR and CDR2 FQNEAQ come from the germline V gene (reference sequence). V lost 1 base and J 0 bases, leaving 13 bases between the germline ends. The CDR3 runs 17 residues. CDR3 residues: CASSLVSAKSSYNEQFF. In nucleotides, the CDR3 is TGTGCCAGCAGCTTAGTTTCGGCGAAAAGCTCCTACAATGAGCAGTTCTTC.

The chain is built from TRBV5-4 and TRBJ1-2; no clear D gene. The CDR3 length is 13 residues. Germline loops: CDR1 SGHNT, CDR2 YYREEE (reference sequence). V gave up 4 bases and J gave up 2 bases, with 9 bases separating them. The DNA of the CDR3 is TGTGCCAGCAGCCCTGACAAGAACTATGGCTACACCTTC. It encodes CASSPDKNYGYTF.

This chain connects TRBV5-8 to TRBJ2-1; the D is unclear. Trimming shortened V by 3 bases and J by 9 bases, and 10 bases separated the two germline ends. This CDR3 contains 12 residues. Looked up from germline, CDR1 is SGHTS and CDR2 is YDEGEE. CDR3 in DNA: TGTGCCAGCAGCTCCTCTCCACGTGAGCAGTTCTTC. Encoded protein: CASSSSPREQFF.

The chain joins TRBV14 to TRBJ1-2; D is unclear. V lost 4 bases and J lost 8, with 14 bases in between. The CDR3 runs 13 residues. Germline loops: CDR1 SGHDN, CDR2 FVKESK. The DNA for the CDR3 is TGTGCCAGCAGCCGAAACCCGGCGGGCGGCTACACCTTC. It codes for CASSRNPAGGYTF.

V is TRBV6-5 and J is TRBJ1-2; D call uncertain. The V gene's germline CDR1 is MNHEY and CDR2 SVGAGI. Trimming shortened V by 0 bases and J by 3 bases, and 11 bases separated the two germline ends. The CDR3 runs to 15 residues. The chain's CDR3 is CASSYSLTGYYGYTF. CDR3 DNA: TGTGCCAGCAGTTACTCGTTAACGGGCTACTATGGCTACACCTTC.

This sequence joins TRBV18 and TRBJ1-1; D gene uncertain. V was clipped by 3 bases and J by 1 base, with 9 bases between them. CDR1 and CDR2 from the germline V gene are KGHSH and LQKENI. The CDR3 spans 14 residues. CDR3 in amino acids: CASSPQVQNTEAFF. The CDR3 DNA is TGTGCCAGCTCACCGCAGGTCCAGAACACTGAAGCTTTCTTT.

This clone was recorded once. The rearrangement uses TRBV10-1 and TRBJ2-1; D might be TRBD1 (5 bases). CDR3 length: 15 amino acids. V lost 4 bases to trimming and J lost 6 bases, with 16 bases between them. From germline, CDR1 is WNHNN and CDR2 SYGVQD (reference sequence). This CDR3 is CASSGGQGSFNEQFF. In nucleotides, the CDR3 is TGCGCCAGCAGTGGAGGCCAGGGTAGCTTCAATGAGCAGTTCTTC.

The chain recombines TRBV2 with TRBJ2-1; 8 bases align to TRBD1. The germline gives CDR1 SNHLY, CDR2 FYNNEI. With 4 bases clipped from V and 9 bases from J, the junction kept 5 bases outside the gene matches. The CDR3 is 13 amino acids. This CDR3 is CASSGQGISEQFF. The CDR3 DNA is TGTGCCAGCAGTGGACAGGGGATCAGTGAGCAGTTCTTC.

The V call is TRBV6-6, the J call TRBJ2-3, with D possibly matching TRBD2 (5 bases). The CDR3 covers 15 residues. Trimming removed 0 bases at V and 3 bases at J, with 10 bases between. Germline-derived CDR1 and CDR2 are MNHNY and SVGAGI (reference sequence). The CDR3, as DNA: TGTGCCAGCAGTTACTCCCTAGCAGTTACAGATACGCAGTATTTT. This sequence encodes CASSYSLAVTDTQYF.

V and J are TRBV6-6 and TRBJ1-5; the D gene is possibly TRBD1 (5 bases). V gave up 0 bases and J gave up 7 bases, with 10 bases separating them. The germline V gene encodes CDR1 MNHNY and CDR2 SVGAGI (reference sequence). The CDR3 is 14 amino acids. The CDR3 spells CASSYSRQGQPQHF. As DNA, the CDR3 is TGTGCCAGCAGTTACTCCCGGCAGGGCCAGCCCCAGCATTTT.

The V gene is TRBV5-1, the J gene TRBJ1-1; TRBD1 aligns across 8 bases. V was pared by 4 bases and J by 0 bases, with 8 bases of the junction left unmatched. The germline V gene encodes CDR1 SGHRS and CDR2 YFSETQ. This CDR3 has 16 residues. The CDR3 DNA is TGCGCCAGCAGCGCCGGGACAGGTATCATGAACACTGAAGCTTTCTTT. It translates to CASSAGTGIMNTEAFF.

The CDR3 reads CASSYSPNLNTEAFF. The CDR3 bases are TGTGCCAGCAGTTACTCGCCCAACCTGAACACTGAAGCTTTCTTT. The chain carries TRBV6-5 and TRBJ1-1; no clear D. From germline, CDR1 is MNHEY and CDR2 SVGAGI. The CDR3 runs to 15 residues. The V and J ends lost 0 bases and 0 bases respectively, with 8 bases between them.

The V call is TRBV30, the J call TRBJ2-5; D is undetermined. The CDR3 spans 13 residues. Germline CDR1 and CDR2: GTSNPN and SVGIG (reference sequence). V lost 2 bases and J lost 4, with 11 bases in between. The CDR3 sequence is CAWSPDGIETQYF. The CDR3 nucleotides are TGTGCCTGGAGTCCTGACGGTATAGAGACCCAGTACTTC.

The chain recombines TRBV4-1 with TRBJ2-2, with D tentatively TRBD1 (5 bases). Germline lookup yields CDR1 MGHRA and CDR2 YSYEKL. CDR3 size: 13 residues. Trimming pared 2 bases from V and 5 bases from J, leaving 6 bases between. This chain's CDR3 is CASSQQGTGELFF. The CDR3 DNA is TGCGCCAGCAGCCAACAGGGAACCGGGGAGCTGTTTTTT.